The following is a T cell receptor (beta chain) sequence with its context. This sample's time point: pretreatment peripheral blood. Germline CDR1 reads MGHDK; CDR2 reads SYGVNS. This CDR3 spans 13 amino acids. Trimming removed 7 bases from V and 7 bases from J, with 11 bases in between. The data belong to a study of PD-L1 blockade in urothelial cancer. Sequencing was performed with immunoSEQ multiplex PCR; in TCRdb, only in-frame clones are kept and a portion is missing. The table shows tens of thousands of clones, with 80% to 90% occurring only once. The source of this sequence is a man in his 60s with urothelial cancer. The sample here was PBMCs, taken around atezolizumab (anti-PD-L1) treatment. The J gene is TRBJ1-6, the V gene TRBV25-1; a possible D gene is TRBD1 (6 bases). CDR3 nucleotide sequence: TGTGCCAGCATGGGGGGGCGAAATTCACCCCTCCACTTT. This sequence encodes CASMGGRNSPLHF. The full variable domain, rest sourced from reference TRBV25-1 and TRBJ1-6, is EADIYQTPRYLVIGTGKKITLECSQTMGHDKMYWYQQDPGMELHLIHYSYGVNSTEKGDLSSESTVSRIRTEHFPLTLESARPSHTSQYLCASMGGRNSPLHFGNGTRLTVT.